A selection of T cell receptor beta chains follows, all from one sample in a study of response to subunit inactivated influenza vaccine. Each CDR3 protein is one row after TCRdb ran MiXCR on the RT-PCR reads. The table lists roughly 710,000 distinct CDR3 sequences, approximately 14% of them singletons. The material sequenced was PBMCs from blood, taken 14 to 15 days before vaccination. These receptors all stem from a man aged 45-65 years who received an inactivated influenza vaccine. Both conserved end residues are part of each CDR3. D genes are given only for firm matches. Not all rows give a size; the values are once, few, many and, for expanded clones, a class.

size: few; D: NA; V: TRBV4-3; J: TRBJ2-4; CDR3: CASSQDRTIAKNIQYF; DNA: TGCGCCAGCAGCCAAGACAGGACCATAGCCAAAAACATTCAGTACTTC
size: NA; D: NA; V: TRBV6-5; J: TRBJ1-6; CDR3: CASSYSAGKRIPLHF; DNA: TGTGCCAGCAGTTACTCTGCGGGTAAAAGGATCCCCCTCCACTTT
size: few; D: NA; V: TRBV2; J: TRBJ2-1; CDR3: CASRGYRGGDEQFF; DNA: TGTGCCAGCCGCGGGTATAGGGGTGGGGATGAGCAGTTCTTC
size: few; D: NA; V: TRBV12-3/TRBV12-4; J: TRBJ2-3; CDR3: CASSWDGSRDTQYF; DNA: TGTGCCAGCAGTTGGGACGGCTCCCGCGATACGCAGTATTTT
size: few; D: NA; V: TRBV5-1; J: TRBJ1-1; CDR3: CASSLEFGAEAFF; DNA: TGCGCCAGCAGCTTGGAATTCGGGGCTGAAGCTTTCTTT
size: many; D: TRBD2; V: TRBV5-6; J: TRBJ2-5; CDR3: CASSHAGLAEETQYF; DNA: TGTGCCAGCAGCCATGCGGGACTAGCGGAAGAGACCCAGTACTTC
size: few; D: TRBD1; V: TRBV7-8; J: TRBJ2-4; CDR3: CASSLGQGVAKNIQYF; DNA: TGTGCCAGCAGCTTAGGACAGGGGGTAGCCAAAAACATTCAGTACTTC
size: NA; D: NA; V: TRBV28; J: TRBJ2-1; CDR3: CASSSPIGRSSSYNEQFF; DNA: TGTGCCAGCAGTTCACCTATCGGGCGGTCGAGCTCCTACAATGAGCAGTTCTTC
size: few; D: TRBD2; V: TRBV29-1; J: TRBJ2-1; CDR3: CSVIPGLAGEGSRSSYNEQFF; DNA: TGCAGCGTTATACCGGGACTAGCGGGCGAAGGGTCCCGTAGCTCCTACAATGAGCAGTTCTTC
size: few; D: NA; V: TRBV15; J: TRBJ1-2; CDR3: CATSRDQGNYGYTF; DNA: TGTGCCACCAGCAGAGATCAGGGAAACTATGGCTACACCTTC
size: few; D: NA; V: TRBV20-1; J: TRBJ2-5; CDR3: CSAKTRYQETQYF; DNA: TGCAGTGCTAAGACGCGGTACCAAGAGACCCAGTACTTC
size: few; D: NA; V: TRBV7-9; J: TRBJ1-2; CDR3: CASSLTSGGPYGYTF; DNA: TGTGCCAGCAGCTTGACCTCGGGGGGGCCCTATGGCTACACCTTC
size: many; D: NA; V: TRBV4-3; J: TRBJ2-2; CDR3: CASSQDFGDTGELFF; DNA: TGCGCCAGCAGCCAAGATTTCGGGGACACCGGGGAGCTGTTTTTT
size: NA; D: TRBD1; V: TRBV12-3/TRBV12-4; J: TRBJ2-7; CDR3: CASSRQGSLSYEQYF; DNA: TGTGCCAGCAGTCGACAGGGTAGTCTAAGCTACGAGCAGTACTTC
size: NA; D: NA; V: TRBV28; J: TRBJ2-2; CDR3: CASSQGAGELFF; DNA: TGTGCCAGCAGCCAGGGAGCCGGGGAGCTGTTTTTT
size: few; D: NA; V: TRBV7-9; J: TRBJ2-3; CDR3: CASSSGGTTDTQYF; DNA: TGTGCCAGCAGCTCAGGCGGAACAACAGATACGCAGTATTTT
size: NA; D: TRBD2; V: TRBV7-6; J: TRBJ2-3; CDR3: CAGSLGLAGQASTDTQYF; DNA: TGTGCCGGCAGCTTAGGACTAGCGGGACAAGCTAGCACAGATACGCAGTATTTT
size: few; D: TRBD1; V: TRBV25-1; J: TRBJ2-3; CDR3: CASSASWARDRGTDTQYF; DNA: TGTGCCAGCAGTGCCTCGTGGGCGAGGGACAGGGGAACAGATACGCAGTATTTT
size: NA; D: NA; V: TRBV6-2/TRBV6-3; J: TRBJ2-5; CDR3: CASSPGRINQETQYF; DNA: TGTGCCAGCAGCCCCGGACGGATAAACCAAGAGACCCAGTACTTC
size: few; D: NA; V: TRBV10-3; J: TRBJ2-2; CDR3: CAISWEAAAGELFF; DNA: TGTGCCATCAGCTGGGAGGCCGCCGCGGGGGAGCTGTTTTTT
size: NA; D: TRBD1; V: TRBV18; J: TRBJ2-7; CDR3: CASSPSGQGVEQYF; DNA: TGTGCCAGCTCACCTTCGGGACAGGGGGTCGAGCAGTACTTC
size: NA; D: TRBD2; V: TRBV5-1; J: TRBJ2-7; CDR3: CASSSGTSGSSPYF; DNA: TGCGCCAGCAGCAGCGGGACTAGCGGGAGCAGCCCGTACTTC